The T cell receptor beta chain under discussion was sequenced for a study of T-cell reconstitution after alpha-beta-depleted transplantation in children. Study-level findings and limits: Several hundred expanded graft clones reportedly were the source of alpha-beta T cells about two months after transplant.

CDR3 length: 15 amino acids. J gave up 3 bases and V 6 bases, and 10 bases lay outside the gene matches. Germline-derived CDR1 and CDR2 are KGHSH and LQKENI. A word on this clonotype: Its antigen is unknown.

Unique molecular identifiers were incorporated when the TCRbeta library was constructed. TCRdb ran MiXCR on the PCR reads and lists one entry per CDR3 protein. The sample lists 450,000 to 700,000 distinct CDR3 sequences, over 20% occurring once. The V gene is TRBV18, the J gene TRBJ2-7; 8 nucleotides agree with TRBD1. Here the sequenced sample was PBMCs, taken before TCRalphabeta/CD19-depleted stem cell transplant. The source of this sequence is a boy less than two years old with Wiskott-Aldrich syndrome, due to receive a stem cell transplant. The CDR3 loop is CASSPGRGPYYEQYF. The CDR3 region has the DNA TGTGCCAGCTCCCCGGGCAGGGGGCCTTACTACGAGCAGTACTTC.